A selection of T cell receptor beta chains follows, all from one sample in a study of shared clonotypes between healthy human individuals. Produced via immunoSEQ multiplex PCR; TCRdb's table is partial and in-frame only. The repertoire holds more than 2 million clones, with about 95% as singletons. The specimen sequenced was naive CD8+ T cells sorted from blood. The receptors originated from a young man in good health. CDR3s include the opening cysteine and the closing phenylalanine or tryptophan. Fields, in order: clone size, J gene, D gene, V gene, CDR3 DNA, CDR3 protein. A D gene is named only where the DNA matches it firmly. Size is stated for part of the rows, as once, few or many counts, or as a class when the clone is expanded.

>.|TRBJ1-3|.|TRBV5-5
TGTGCCAGCCTAGTCGGAAACACCATATATTTT
CASLVGNTIYF
>.|TRBJ2-7|.|TRBV2
TGTGCCAGCCACCCAAGCTCCTACGAGCAGTACTTC
CASHPSSYEQYF
>.|TRBJ2-2|.|TRBV7-6
TGTGCCAGCAGCCTCCTCAGTTTACAGTGCCGCACCGGGGAGCTGTTTTTT
CASSLLSLQCRTGELFF
>.|TRBJ1-2|TRBD1|TRBV5-6
TGTGCCAGCAGCTTTGTCAGGACAGGGTATGGCTACACCTTC
CASSFVRTGYGYTF
>.|TRBJ2-7|TRBD1|TRBV7-9
TGTGCCAGCAGCCCTATACAGGGGGCGTATGAGCAGTACTTC
CASSPIQGAYEQYF
>.|TRBJ1-5|TRBD1|TRBV28
TGTGCCAGCACGATCGGACAGGGATATCAGCCCCAGCATTTT
CASTIGQGYQPQHF
>.|TRBJ2-1|.|TRBV9
TGTGCCACCAATTCGGAGGGGCATGAGCAGTTCTTC
CATNSEGHEQFF
>.|TRBJ2-7|TRBD1|TRBV27
TGTGCCAGCCGGACAGGGGACGAGCAGTACTTC
CASRTGDEQYF
>.|TRBJ1-6|TRBD1|TRBV10-2
TGCGCCAGCAGCGACGGGACAGGGAATTCACCCCTCCACTTT
CASSDGTGNSPLHF
>.|TRBJ2-7|TRBD2|TRBV11-2
TGTGCCAGCAGCTTAGTCGGGACTAGCGGATTTTACGAGCAGTACTTC
CASSLVGTSGFYEQYF
>.|TRBJ2-5|.|TRBV7-8
TGTGCCAGCAGCTCGACTAGACGGGAGACCCAGTACTTC
CASSSTRRETQYF
>.|TRBJ2-7|TRBD2|TRBV28
TGTGCCAGCAGCCTCCGGGGGGACGAGCAGTACTTC
CASSLRGDEQYF
>once|TRBJ2-7|.|TRBV27
TGTGCCAGCAGTTATGTCGGACACTACGAGCAGTACTTC
CASSYVGHYEQYF
>once|TRBJ2-7|TRBD1|TRBV7-9
TGTGCCAGCAGGGGGACAGGGGGCAAATACGAGCAGTACTTC
CASRGTGGKYEQYF
>.|TRBJ1-1|TRBD1|TRBV25-1
TGTGCGAGTAGACAGGGGGTAATAACTGAAGCTTTCTTT
CASRQGVITEAFF
>.|TRBJ2-2|TRBD1|TRBV11-2
TGTGCCAGCAGCTATCCGGGACAGGGGGCGACCGGGGAGCTGTTTTTT
CASSYPGQGATGELFF
>.|TRBJ1-6|TRBD1|TRBV5-1
TGCGCCAGCAGCTCGAGGACAGGGGTCTCACCCCTCCACTTT
CASSSRTGVSPLHF
>.|TRBJ1-6|.|TRBV4-1
TGCGCCAGCAGCCAAGGAACACTCTCCCCCCTCCACTTT
CASSQGTLSPLHF
>.|TRBJ2-7|.|TRBV11-2
TGTGCCAGCAGCGAGGGGGGTTACGAGCAGTACTTC
CASSEGGYEQYF
>.|TRBJ1-1|.|TRBV4-1
TGCGCCAGCAGCCAAGATGAAGGACAGAACACTGAAGCTTTCTTT
CASSQDEGQNTEAFF
>.|TRBJ2-2|.|TRBV7-9
TGTGCCAGCAGCAAACCGTGGCAGGGGCTAGCAAACACCGGGGAGCTGTTTTTT
CASSKPWQGLANTGELFF
>.|TRBJ2-1|TRBD2|TRBV4-1
TGCGCCAGCAGCCAAGGCGCGGGAGGGCCTGCGACCTACAATGAGCAGTTCTTC
CASSQGAGGPATYNEQFF
>.|TRBJ2-5|.|TRBV21-1
TGTGCCAGCAGCAAAGGACACGGCCAAGAGACCCAGTACTTC
CASSKGHGQETQYF
>.|TRBJ2-1|.|TRBV27
TGTGCCAGCAGTTGGGGGCCCTACTACAATGAGCAGTTCTTC
CASSWGPYYNEQFF
>.|TRBJ2-5|.|TRBV28
TGTGCCAGCAGCTCCTCTTACCGGGAAGTTGAGACCCAGTACTTC
CASSSSYREVETQYF
>.|TRBJ1-2|TRBD1|TRBV2
TGTGCCAGCAGTGGAGAGACAGGGATTAACTATGGCTACACCTTC
CASSGETGINYGYTF
>.|TRBJ2-4|TRBD2|TRBV11-2
TGTGCCAGCAGCTTAGAGGCTAGCGGGAGGGTTTTAAACATTCAGTACTTC
CASSLEASGRVLNIQYF
>.|TRBJ2-5|.|TRBV11-2
TGTGCCAGCAGCTTGGTAGGCTACCAAGAGACCCAGTACTTC
CASSLVGYQETQYF
>.|TRBJ1-3|TRBD1|TRBV4-1
TGCGCCAGCAGCCAACTTGCAGGGGGATCCGGAAACACCATATATTTT
CASSQLAGGSGNTIYF
>.|TRBJ2-2|.|TRBV9
TGTGCCAGCAGCGTCGGGGGGCTGAACACCGGGGAGCTGTTTTTT
CASSVGGLNTGELFF
>few|TRBJ2-1|TRBD1|TRBV6-5
TGTGCCAGCAGTTACTCGACAGGGGAGAGGTACAATGAGCAGTTCTTC
CASSYSTGERYNEQFF
>few|TRBJ2-2|.|TRBV6-5
TGTGCCAGCAGTTACCATAACACCGGGGAGCTGTTTTTT
CASSYHNTGELFF
>once|TRBJ1-5|TRBD1|TRBV7-9
TGTGCCAGCAGCTTTGGGACAGGGTATAGCAATCAGCCCCAGCATTTT
CASSFGTGYSNQPQHF
>.|TRBJ2-1|.|TRBV6-5
TGTGCCAGCAGTTTGGCAGCGGAGACCTACAATGAGCAGTTCTTC
CASSLAAETYNEQFF
>.|TRBJ1-5|.|TRBV10-1
TGCGCCAGCAGTGACACTCTGGGGCAGCCCCAGCATTTT
CASSDTLGQPQHF
>.|TRBJ2-3|TRBD2|TRBV15
TGTGCCACCAGCCTAGATCCTTGGCGGGAGGAAAGCACAGATACGCAGTATTTT
CATSLDPWREESTDTQYF
>.|TRBJ2-5|.|TRBV18
TGTGCCAGCTCACCACCGTCGCAAGAGACCCAGTACTTC
CASSPPSQETQYF
>.|TRBJ2-7|TRBD2|TRBV19
TGTGCCAGTTCTAGCGGGAGTCCCTACGAGCAGTACTTC
CASSSGSPYEQYF
>.|TRBJ2-3|.|TRBV13
TGTGCCAGCAGCCCGGGGTCCCAGGCAGATACGCAGTATTTT
CASSPGSQADTQYF
>.|TRBJ1-1|.|TRBV28
TGTGCCAGCAGTTTAAGTTCCCCCACCCCCTACACTGAAGCTTTCTTT
CASSLSSPTPYTEAFF
>.|TRBJ1-5|.|TRBV29-1
TGCAGCGTTGAAACAGATAGCAATCAGCCCCAGCATTTT
CSVETDSNQPQHF
>.|TRBJ2-2|TRBD1|TRBV9
TGTGCCAGCAGCGTAGGAATCGGGACAGAGTACACCGGGGAGCTGTTTTTT
CASSVGIGTEYTGELFF
>.|TRBJ2-7|.|TRBV6-1
TGTGCCAGCAGTGAGACATACAGGATATCCCTACGGGGGCAGTACTTC
CASSETYRISLRGQYF
>.|TRBJ1-1|.|TRBV2
TGTGCCAGCAGTAACAGGTTTCCTAACACTGAAGCTTTCTTT
CASSNRFPNTEAFF
>once|TRBJ2-7|.|TRBV5-5
TGTGCCAGCAGCGTATGGCACGGCTACGAGCAGTACTTC
CASSVWHGYEQYF
>.|TRBJ2-3|.|TRBV5-6
TGTGCCAGCAGCTGGCCTCAGAACACAGATACGCAGTATTTT
CASSWPQNTDTQYF
>.|TRBJ2-5|.|TRBV6-5
TGTGCCAGCAGCGGACAAGAGACCCAGTACTTC
CASSGQETQYF
>.|TRBJ2-6|.|TRBV4-1
TGCGCCAGCAGCCAAGAATGGGGGACCGGGGCCAACGTCCTGACTTTC
CASSQEWGTGANVLTF
>.|TRBJ1-5|.|TRBV28
TGTGCCAGCAGTTCCCCCCTTGAACAGGAAACTAATCAGCCCCAGCATTTT
CASSSPLEQETNQPQHF
>few|TRBJ1-6|TRBD1|TRBV6-5
TGTGCCAGCAGTTACGAGTACAGGGGGATAGGGTCACCCCTCCACTTT
CASSYEYRGIGSPLHF
>.|TRBJ2-1|TRBD2|TRBV5-8
TGTGCCAGCAGCCCCGGGACTAGCGGGGGAGACAATGAGCAGTTCTTC
CASSPGTSGGDNEQFF
>.|TRBJ2-7|TRBD1|TRBV27
TGTGTCACGGCCGGGACAGGGTCCCACGAGCAGTACTTC
CVTAGTGSHEQYF
>.|TRBJ1-2|.|TRBV11-2
TGTGCCAGCAGCTTTGGACGGGGAGGACATCATAACTATGGCTACACCTTC
CASSFGRGGHHNYGYTF
>.|TRBJ1-3|.|TRBV28
TGTGCCAGCAGCCCGATCGGGGGGGCTGGTGGAAACACCATATATTTT
CASSPIGGAGGNTIYF
>.|TRBJ1-4|.|TRBV6-1
TGTGCCAGCAGTGACGGGACTTGGTGGCTGTTTTTT
CASSDGTWWLFF
>.|TRBJ2-2|TRBD1|TRBV4-1
TGCGCCAGCAGCCAAGGGACAGGGATCGGGGAGCTGTTTTTT
CASSQGTGIGELFF
>.|TRBJ2-7|.|TRBV10-1
TGCGCCAGCAGTGACTGGGGGCACGAGCAGTACTTC
CASSDWGHEQYF
>.|TRBJ1-6|.|TRBV19
TGTGCCAGTAGTATGAATCCCTATAATTCACCCCTCCACTTT
CASSMNPYNSPLHF
>.|TRBJ1-1|.|TRBV2
TGTGCCAGCAGTGAAAGGGTACCCGAAGCTTTCTTT
CASSERVPEAFF